Listed here is a single T cell receptor beta chain. Its antigen remains unidentified. The sample originates from a study of OX40 agonist ivuxolimab in advanced cancers. Overall study findings and caveats: Low normalized T-cell clonal expansion was also seen in some nonresponders.

The timepoints at which blood was sampled were baseline, cycle 4 day 1, and cycle 7 day 1. Clones were sequenced by immunoSEQ multiplex PCR, and TCRdb holds only the in-frame ones, with some missing. The sample has around 76,000 clones, about 73% seen once. The source of this sequence is an adult with an advanced solid tumor such as melanoma, head and neck, liver or kidney cancer. The material was CD4+ or CD8+ T cells sorted from blood, obtained in a trial of the OX40 agonist ivuxolimab.

CDR3 amino acids: CSARWGNTIYF. CDR3 coding DNA: TGCAGTGCTAGATGGGGAAACACCATATATTTT. The chain combines TRBV20-1 with TRBJ1-3; D gene ambiguous. The CDR3 spans 11 residues. Trimming stripped 2 bases from V and 4 bases from J, with 3 bases between. CDR1 and CDR2 from the germline V gene are DFQATT and SNEGSKA (reference sequence).